This record looks at one TCR beta chain sequence and its context. What it binds is not known. Germline values: CDR1 SGHRS, CDR2 YFSETQ. The CDR3 is 13 amino acids. The V gene lost 4 bases and the J gene lost 4 bases, with 11 bases spanning the gap. These data come from a study of vaccination effects on CD4 cells after COVID-19. Study-level findings and limits: The study enrolled few convalescent patients and sampled no early post-infection timepoints.

Libraries were prepared by immunoSEQ multiplex PCR; TCRdb keeps only in-frame clonotypes and omits some of them. The table shows tens of thousands of clones, with approximately 73% occurring only once. Having been cultured for ten to eleven days, the cells underwent CD4+ T cell isolation. The material sequenced was CD4+ T cells from PBMCs cultured without peptide, taken before COVID-19 vaccination. The TCR sequence derives from a human donor who received a COVID-19 vaccine. This chain uses TRBV5-1 with TRBJ1-2, with D tentatively TRBD1 (5 bases). CDR3 sequence reads: CASSLGESYGYTF. CDR3 DNA sequence: TGCGCCAGCAGCCTAGGGGAGAGCTATGGCTACACCTTC.